A single sample gave rise to the 17 T cell receptor beta chains below, sequenced in a study of human T cells and chemical hapten exposure. From the RACE reads, TCRdb called clonotypes with MiXCR, one entry per CDR3 protein. The sample holds some 89,000 distinct CDR3 sequences, about 9.4% seen once. As to time point: patch test 2, 6 weeks after DPC sensitization. As for treatment: therapeutic diphenylcyclopropenone sensitization with weekly scalp DPC. Sample: whole blood, taken in connection with sensitization to the hapten diphenylcyclopropenone (DPC). The receptors originated from a young woman with alopecia areata. Some clones in this sample may be carry-over from other donors' samples.

V is TRBV15 and J is TRBJ2-1; tentatively, D is TRBD2 (6 bases). The germline gives CDR1 LNHNV, CDR2 YYDKDF (reference sequence). With 5 bases removed from V and 8 bases from J, the gap between germline ends came to 16 bases. The length of the CDR3 is 14 residues. The CDR3 sequence: CATSSELARDEQFF. For the CDR3, the DNA is TGTGCCACCAGCTCCGAACTAGCTAGGGATGAGCAGTTCTTC.

The sample holds many counts of this clonotype. V gene TRBV19 combines with J gene TRBJ1-5; D is possibly TRBD1 (6 bases). CDR1 LNHDA and CDR2 SQIVND come from the germline V gene (reference sequence). The V gene lost 7 bases and the J gene lost 0 bases, with 16 bases spanning the gap. CDR3 size: 16 residues. In DNA form, the CDR3 reads TGTGCCAGTAACTGGAGGGGGACGGATAGCAATCAGCCCCAGCATTTT. This translates into CASNWRGTDSNQPQHF.

The rearrangement uses TRBV29-1 and TRBJ2-7, with 7 bases matching TRBD2. CDR3 length: 13 residues. In germline, CDR1 is SQVTM, CDR2 ANQGSEA. Trimming took 7 bases from V and 2 from J; bases not matched to a gene: 8. CDR3: CSGAGGSPYEQYF. CDR3 bases: TGCAGCGGGGCCGGGGGGTCCCCCTACGAGCAGTACTTC.

This clonotype was counted only a few times. The genes are TRBV20-1 and TRBJ2-7; 7 bases align to TRBD2. The CDR3 covers 13 residues. Germline CDR1 is DFQATT and CDR2 is SNEGSKA (reference sequence). Trimming removed 5 bases from V and 2 bases from J; junction bases left unmatched: 6. DNA for the CDR3: TGCAGTGCTCCAGTAAGCGGGACCTACGAGCAGTACTTC. Translation gives CSAPVSGTYEQYF.

This clonotype was detected ten times or more. The chain combines TRBV3-1 with TRBJ1-3; 10 nucleotides match TRBD1. Germline V gene sequence: CDR1 LGHDT, CDR2 YNNKEL (reference sequence). The CDR3 loop spans 13 amino acids. V shed 3 bases, J shed 7 bases, and the junction held 0 bases outside the gene matches. This CDR3 reads CASSQDRGNTIYF. The DNA for the CDR3 is TGTGCCAGCAGCCAGGACAGGGGGAACACCATATATTTT.

The chain links TRBV6-6 to TRBJ2-2; 13 nucleotides match TRBD2. The CDR3 extends over 16 amino acids. CDR1 MNHNY and CDR2 SVGAGI come from the germline V gene (reference sequence). V lost 7 bases, J lost 7 bases, and 9 bases stayed unmatched. The CDR3 region is CASKPLAGGLSGELFF. The DNA of the CDR3 is TGTGCCAGCAAACCACTAGCGGGAGGGCTCAGCGGGGAGCTGTTTTTT.

This clonotype was seen ten or more times. V and J are TRBV11-2 and TRBJ2-3; tentatively, D is TRBD1 (6 bases). With 0 bases removed from V and 9 bases from J, the gap between germline ends came to 7 bases. CDR3 length equals 12 residues. Germline assignment: CDR1 SGHAT and CDR2 FQNNGV. DNA of the CDR3: TGTGCCAGCAGCTTAGAGGGGGCAACGCAGTATTTT. It codes for CASSLEGATQYF.

This clonotype was observed at least ten times. The chain uses TRBV18 and TRBJ2-2; D is uncertain. In germline, CDR1 is KGHSH, CDR2 LQKENI. The CDR3 is 15 amino acids. The V gene lost 0 bases and the J gene lost 4 bases, with 9 bases spanning the gap. The CDR3 bases are TGTGCCAGCTCACCACCGGTAGATGGCACCGGGGAGCTGTTTTTT. Residues: CASSPPVDGTGELFF.

This clonotype was found many times. The chain combines TRBV30 with TRBJ1-2; 7 positions match TRBD1. The CDR3 extends over 15 amino acids. Germline CDR1 reads GTSNPN; CDR2 reads SVGIG (reference sequence). The V gene end was trimmed by 2 bases and the J gene end by 5 bases; junction bases not matched to a gene: 11. The CDR3 loop reads CAWSPRQGVSYGYTF. CDR3 nucleotides: TGTGCCTGGAGTCCCCGACAGGGAGTGTCTTATGGCTACACCTTC. Full variable domain (missing parts from reference TRBV30 and TRBJ1-2): SQTIHQWPATLVQPVGSPLSLECTVEGTSNPNLYWYRQAAGRGLQLLFYSVGIGQISSEVPQNLSASRPQDRQFILSSKKLLLSDSGFYLCAWSPRQGVSYGYTFGSGTRLTVV.

On this clonotype: One end of the junction is discordant with germline, which a read error may explain. V usage is TRBV12-3 or TRBV12-4 and J usage is TRBJ1-6; tentatively, D is TRBD1 (5 bases). This CDR3 has 15 amino acids. The CDR3, as DNA: TGTGCCAGCAGTTTCGGGGGTTCCTATAATTCACTCCTCCACTTT. Translated, it gives CASSFGGSYNSLLHF.

The table lists this clonotype with many counts. The V and J genes are TRBV11-2 and TRBJ2-2; D remains ambiguous. Germline V gene data show CDR1 as SGHAT and CDR2 as FQNNGV. CDR3 size: 15 residues. The ends were cut back, 2 bases at V and 0 bases at J, with 7 bases in the middle. The CDR3 here is CASSLMGTNTGELFF. CDR3 DNA: TGTGCCAGCAGCTTAATGGGTACGAACACCGGGGAGCTGTTTTTT.

The table lists this clonotype with many counts. The chain has TRBV27 and TRBJ2-1; TRBD1 aligns across 7 bases. The CDR3 consists of 13 residues. V dropped 8 bases and J dropped 7; count of bases not matched to a gene: 8. Germline V gives CDR1 MNHEY, CDR2 SMNVEV (reference sequence). Here the CDR3 DNA reads TGTGCCAGCGAGGGCAGGGGGTTGAATGAGCAGTTCTTC. Its protein product is CASEGRGLNEQFF.

This clonotype was counted many times. The V call is TRBV4-2, the J call TRBJ1-5; D uncertain. V lost 0 bases to trimming and J lost 6 bases, with 12 bases between them. CDR3 length equals 15 residues. Germline CDR1 LGHNA, CDR2 YNFKEQ. The CDR3 coding sequence is TGTGCCAGCAGCCAAGATCGATGGGCCGGTCAGCCCCAGCATTTT. It codes for CASSQDRWAGQPQHF.

This clonotype was picked up many times. The gene calls are TRBV29-1 and TRBJ2-3, with a weak D call TRBD1 (6 bases). The CDR3 covers 12 residues. The germline gives CDR1 SQVTM, CDR2 ANQGSEA. The ends were cut back, 6 bases at V and 0 bases at J, with 7 bases in the middle. The CDR3 region has the DNA TGCAGCGTGCAGGGGAGCACAGATACGCAGTATTTT. Translating gives CSVQGSTDTQYF.

This clonotype was picked up a small number of times. The J gene is TRBJ2-7, the V gene TRBV11-2, with 8 nucleotides matching TRBD2. Germline V gene data show CDR1 as SGHAT and CDR2 as FQNNGV. This CDR3 has 17 residues. With 5 bases clipped from V and 0 bases from J, the junction kept 12 bases outside the gene matches. CDR3 amino acids: CASSPTSGSTSSYEQYF. CDR3 DNA sequence: TGTGCCAGCAGCCCAACTAGCGGTTCAACCAGCTCCTACGAGCAGTACTTC.

The chain joins TRBV20-1 to TRBJ1-5; no definite D call. There are 14 residues in the CDR3. Trimming pared 3 bases from V and 0 bases from J, leaving 9 bases between. The germline CDR1 and CDR2 sequences are DFQATT and SNEGSKA (reference sequence). The CDR3 spells CSARADYSNQPQHF. The CDR3 nucleotides read TGCAGTGCTAGGGCGGACTATAGCAATCAGCCCCAGCATTTT.

This clonotype has a count of ten or more. The rearrangement links TRBV6-1 to TRBJ1-2, with a tentative D call TRBD1 (6 bases). This CDR3 comprises 14 residues. Germline V gene sequence: CDR1 MNHNS, CDR2 SASEGT. V lost 5 bases to trimming and J lost 6 bases, with 16 bases between them. CDR3 nucleotide sequence: TGTGCCAGCAGTAAAACAACAGGGAGCCATGGCTACACCTTC. Encoded protein: CASSKTTGSHGYTF.